Below, 2 T cell receptor beta chains from the same sample are listed, as sequenced in a study of T cell responses to AZD1222 COVID-19 vaccine. TCRdb's table, derived via immunoSEQ multiplex PCR, lists solely in-frame clones and lacks some. Among 90,000 to 150,000 clones listed, 85% to 90% were seen once. Here the sequenced sample was peripheral blood, taken on day 0 of AZD1222 vaccination. The source is an adult in good health.

The chain links TRBV4-3 to TRBJ2-7; TRBD1 might be the D (5 bases). The CDR3 has 14 amino acids. The ends were cut back, 6 bases at V and 0 bases at J, with 12 bases in the middle. Germline values: CDR1 LGHNA, CDR2 YSLEER. The CDR3 nucleotides read TGCGCCAGCAGTACAGGCCCCAGCTCCTACGAGCAGTACTTC. As protein: CASSTGPSSYEQYF.

V and J are TRBV10-1 and TRBJ2-1; TRBD2 matches 7 bases. This CDR3 has 16 amino acids. Germline lookup yields CDR1 WNHNN and CDR2 SYGVQD (reference sequence). J was trimmed by 4 bases and V by 1 base; bases with no gene match: 7. CDR3 protein: CASSELSGGLYNEQFF. DNA for the CDR3: TGCGCCAGCAGTGAGTTATCGGGGGGACTATACAATGAGCAGTTCTTC.